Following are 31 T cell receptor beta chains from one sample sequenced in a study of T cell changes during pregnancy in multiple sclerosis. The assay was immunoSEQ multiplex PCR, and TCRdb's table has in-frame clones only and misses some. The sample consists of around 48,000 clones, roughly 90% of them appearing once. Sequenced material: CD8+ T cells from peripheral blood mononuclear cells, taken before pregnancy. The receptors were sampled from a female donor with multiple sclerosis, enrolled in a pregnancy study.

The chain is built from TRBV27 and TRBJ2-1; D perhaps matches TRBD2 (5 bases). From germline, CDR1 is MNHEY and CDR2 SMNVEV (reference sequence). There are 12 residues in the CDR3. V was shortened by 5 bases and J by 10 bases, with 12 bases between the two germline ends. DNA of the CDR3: TGTGCCAGCAGTGGACTCTTTAGCGAGCAGTTCTTC. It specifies CASSGLFSEQFF.

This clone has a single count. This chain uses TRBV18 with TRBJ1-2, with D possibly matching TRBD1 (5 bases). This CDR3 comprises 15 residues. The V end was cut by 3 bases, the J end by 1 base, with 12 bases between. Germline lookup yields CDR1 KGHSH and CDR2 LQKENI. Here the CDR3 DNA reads TGTGCCAGCTCACCCACGACAGAAGTTAACTATGGCTACACCTTC. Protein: CASSPTTEVNYGYTF.

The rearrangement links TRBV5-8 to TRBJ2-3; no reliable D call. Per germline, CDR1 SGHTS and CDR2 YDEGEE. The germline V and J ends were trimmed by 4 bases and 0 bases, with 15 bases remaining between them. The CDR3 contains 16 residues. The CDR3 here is CASSTGSSSSTDTQYF. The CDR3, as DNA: TGTGCCAGCAGCACCGGGTCCTCCTCTAGCACAGATACGCAGTATTTT.

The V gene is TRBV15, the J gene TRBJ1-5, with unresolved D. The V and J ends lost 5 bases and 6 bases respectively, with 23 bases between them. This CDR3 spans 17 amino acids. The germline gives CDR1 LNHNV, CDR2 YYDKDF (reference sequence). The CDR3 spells CATSEVGRAGGVQPQHF. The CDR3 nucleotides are TGTGCCACCAGCGAGGTAGGGAGAGCCGGCGGGGTTCAGCCCCAGCATTTT.

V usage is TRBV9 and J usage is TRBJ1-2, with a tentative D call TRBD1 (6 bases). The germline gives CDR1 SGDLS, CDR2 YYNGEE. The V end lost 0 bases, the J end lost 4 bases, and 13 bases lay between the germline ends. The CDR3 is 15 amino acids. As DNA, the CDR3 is TGTGCCAGCAGCGTAGGGGGCACAGGGCCCTATGGCTACACCTTC. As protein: CASSVGGTGPYGYTF. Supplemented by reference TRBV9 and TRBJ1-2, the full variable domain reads DSGVTQTPKHLITATGQRVTLRCSPRSGDLSVYWYQQSLDQGLQFLIQYYNGEERAKGNILERFSAQQFPDLHSELNLSSLELGDSALYFCASSVGGTGPYGYTFGSGTRLTVV.

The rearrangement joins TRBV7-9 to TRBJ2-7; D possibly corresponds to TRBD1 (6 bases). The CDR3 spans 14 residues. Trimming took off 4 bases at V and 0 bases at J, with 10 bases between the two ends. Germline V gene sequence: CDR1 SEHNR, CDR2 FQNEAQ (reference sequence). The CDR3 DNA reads TGTGCCAGCAGCTCCCGGGACAACTCCTACGAGCAGTACTTC. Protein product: CASSSRDNSYEQYF.

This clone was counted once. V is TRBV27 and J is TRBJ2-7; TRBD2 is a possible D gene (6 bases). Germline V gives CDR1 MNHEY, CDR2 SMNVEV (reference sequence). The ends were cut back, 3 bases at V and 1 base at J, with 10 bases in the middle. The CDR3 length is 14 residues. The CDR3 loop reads CASSFSGPSYEQYF. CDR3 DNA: TGTGCCAGCAGTTTCAGCGGGCCTTCCTACGAGCAGTACTTC.

The CDR3 bases are TGTGCCAGCAGTTGGCCGGGACAGGGTTCCTACGAGCAGTACTTC. It is translated as CASSWPGQGSYEQYF. This chain uses TRBV6-6 with TRBJ2-7; TRBD1 matches 9 bases. The germline gives CDR1 MNHNY, CDR2 SVGAGI (reference sequence). The junction had 5 bases not matched to a gene; V was cut back by 4 bases and J by 1 base. The CDR3 loop spans 15 amino acids.

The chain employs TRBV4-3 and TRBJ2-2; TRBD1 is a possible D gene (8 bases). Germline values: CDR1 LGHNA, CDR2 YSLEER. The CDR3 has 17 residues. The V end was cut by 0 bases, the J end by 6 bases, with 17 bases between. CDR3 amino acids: CASSQEAGQALAGELFF. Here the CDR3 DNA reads TGCGCCAGCAGCCAAGAAGCGGGACAGGCCTTAGCCGGGGAGCTGTTTTTT.

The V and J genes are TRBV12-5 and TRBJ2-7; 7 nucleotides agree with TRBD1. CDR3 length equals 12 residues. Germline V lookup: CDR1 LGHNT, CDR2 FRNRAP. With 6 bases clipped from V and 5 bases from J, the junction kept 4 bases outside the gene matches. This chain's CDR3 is CASGFQGDEQYF. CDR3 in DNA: TGTGCTAGTGGCTTCCAGGGGGACGAGCAGTACTTC. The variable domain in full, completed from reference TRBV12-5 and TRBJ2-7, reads DARVTQTPRHKVTEMGQEVTMRCQPILGHNTVFWYRQTMMQGLELLAYFRNRAPLDDSGMPKDRFSAEMPDATLATLKIQPSEPRDSAVYFCASGFQGDEQYFGPGTRLTVT.

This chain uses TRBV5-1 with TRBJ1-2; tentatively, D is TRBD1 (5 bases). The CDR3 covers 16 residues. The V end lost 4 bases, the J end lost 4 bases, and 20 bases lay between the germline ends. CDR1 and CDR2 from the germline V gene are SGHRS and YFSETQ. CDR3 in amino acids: CASSREVGDRTYGYTF. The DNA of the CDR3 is TGCGCCAGCAGCCGGGAGGTAGGGGACCGGACCTATGGCTACACCTTC.

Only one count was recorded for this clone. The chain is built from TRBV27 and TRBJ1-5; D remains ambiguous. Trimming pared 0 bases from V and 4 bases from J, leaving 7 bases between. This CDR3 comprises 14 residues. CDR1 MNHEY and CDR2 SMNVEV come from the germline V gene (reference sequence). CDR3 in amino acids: CASSLSRLNQPQHF. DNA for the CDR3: TGTGCCAGCAGTTTATCGAGGTTAAATCAGCCCCAGCATTTT.

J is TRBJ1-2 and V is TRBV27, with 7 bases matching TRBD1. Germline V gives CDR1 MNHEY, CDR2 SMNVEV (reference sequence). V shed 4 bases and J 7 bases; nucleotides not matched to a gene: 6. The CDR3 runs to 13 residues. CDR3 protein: CASSSGTDFGYTF. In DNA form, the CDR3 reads TGTGCCAGCAGTTCCGGGACAGATTTTGGCTACACCTTC.

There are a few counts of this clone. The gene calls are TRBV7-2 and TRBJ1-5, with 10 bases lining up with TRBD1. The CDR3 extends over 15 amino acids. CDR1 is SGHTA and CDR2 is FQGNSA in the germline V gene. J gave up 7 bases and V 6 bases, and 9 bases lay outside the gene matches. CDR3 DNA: TGTGCCAGCAGTCAGGACAGGGGGATATGGCAGCCCCAGCATTTT. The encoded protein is CASSQDRGIWQPQHF.

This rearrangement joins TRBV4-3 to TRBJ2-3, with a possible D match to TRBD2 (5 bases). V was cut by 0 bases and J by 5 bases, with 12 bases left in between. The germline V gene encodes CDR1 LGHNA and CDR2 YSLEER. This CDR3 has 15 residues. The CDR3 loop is CASSQDPRSGDTQYF. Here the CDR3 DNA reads TGCGCCAGCAGCCAAGACCCCAGAAGCGGAGATACGCAGTATTTT.

CDR3 protein: CASSVPEQGGYGYTF. CDR3 nucleotides: TGTGCCAGCAGCGTTCCCGAGCAGGGAGGCTATGGCTACACCTTC. This chain connects TRBV9 to TRBJ1-2; weak D call: TRBD1 (5 bases). With 2 bases removed from V and 4 bases from J, the gap between germline ends came to 15 bases. CDR1 and CDR2 from the germline V gene are SGDLS and YYNGEE. This CDR3 comprises 15 residues.

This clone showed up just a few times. CDR3 protein: CASSDSSGGSDTQYF. The CDR3 DNA sequence: TGTGCCAGCAGTGATTCTAGCGGGGGTTCAGATACGCAGTATTTT. The chain combines TRBV6-1 with TRBJ2-3; TRBD2 matches at 10 bases. CDR3 length: 15 amino acids. V lost 3 bases to trimming and J lost 4 bases; unmatched junction nucleotides: 4. Germline V gene lookup returns CDR1 MNHNS and CDR2 SASEGT.

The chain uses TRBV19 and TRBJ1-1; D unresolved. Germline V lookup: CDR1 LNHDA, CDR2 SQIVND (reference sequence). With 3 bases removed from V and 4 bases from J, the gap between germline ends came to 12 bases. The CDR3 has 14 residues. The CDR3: CASSIGWGGTEAFF. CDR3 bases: TGTGCCAGTAGTATCGGCTGGGGAGGCACTGAAGCTTTCTTT.

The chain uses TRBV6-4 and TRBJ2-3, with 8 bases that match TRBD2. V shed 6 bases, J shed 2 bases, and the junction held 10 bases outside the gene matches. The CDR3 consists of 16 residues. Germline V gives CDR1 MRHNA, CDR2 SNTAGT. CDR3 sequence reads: CASRTYGGVATDTQYF. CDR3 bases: TGTGCCAGCAGAACCTACGGGGGGGTCGCCACAGATACGCAGTATTTT.

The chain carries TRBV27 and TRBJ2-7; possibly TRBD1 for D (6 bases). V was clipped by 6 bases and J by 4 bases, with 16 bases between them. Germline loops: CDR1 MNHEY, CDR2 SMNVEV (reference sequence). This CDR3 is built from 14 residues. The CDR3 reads CASSPRGTLYEQYF. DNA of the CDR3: TGTGCCAGCAGCCCAAGGGGGACACTTTACGAGCAGTACTTC.

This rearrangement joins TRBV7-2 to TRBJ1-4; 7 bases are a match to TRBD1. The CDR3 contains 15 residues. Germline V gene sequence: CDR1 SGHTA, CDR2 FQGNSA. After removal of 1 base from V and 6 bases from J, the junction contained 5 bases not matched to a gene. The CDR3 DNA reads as TGTGCCAGCAGCTTAGAACAGGGGTGGGATGAAAAACTGTTTTTT. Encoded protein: CASSLEQGWDEKLFF.

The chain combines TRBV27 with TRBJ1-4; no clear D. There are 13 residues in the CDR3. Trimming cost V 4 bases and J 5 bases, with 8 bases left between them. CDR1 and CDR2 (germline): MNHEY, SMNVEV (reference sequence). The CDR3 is CASSSLVNEKLFF. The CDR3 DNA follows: TGTGCCAGCAGTTCCCTAGTGAATGAAAAACTGTTTTTT.

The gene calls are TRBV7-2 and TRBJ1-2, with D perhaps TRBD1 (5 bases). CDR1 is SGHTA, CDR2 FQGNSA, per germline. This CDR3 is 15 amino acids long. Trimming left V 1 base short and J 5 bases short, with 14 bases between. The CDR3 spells CASSLVTDPWYGYTF. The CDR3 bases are TGTGCCAGCAGCTTAGTGACAGACCCTTGGTATGGCTACACCTTC.

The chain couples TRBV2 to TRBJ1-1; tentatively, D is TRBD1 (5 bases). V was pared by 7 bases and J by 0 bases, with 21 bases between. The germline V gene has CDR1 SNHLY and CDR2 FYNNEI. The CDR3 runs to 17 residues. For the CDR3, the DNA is TGTGCCAGCACCGGGGGGGAAGGGGCACGCATGAACACTGAAGCTTTCTTT. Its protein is CASTGGEGARMNTEAFF.

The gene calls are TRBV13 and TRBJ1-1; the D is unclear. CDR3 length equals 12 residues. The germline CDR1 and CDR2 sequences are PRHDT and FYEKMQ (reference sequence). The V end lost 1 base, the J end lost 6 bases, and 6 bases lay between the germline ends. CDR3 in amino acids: CASSLAPAEAFF. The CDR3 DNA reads TGTGCCAGCAGCTTAGCTCCGGCTGAAGCTTTCTTT. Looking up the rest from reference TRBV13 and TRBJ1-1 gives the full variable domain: AAGVIQSPRHLIKEKRETATLKCYPIPRHDTVYWYQQGPGQDPQFLISFYEKMQSDKGSIPDRFSAQQFSDYHSELNMSSLELGDSALYFCASSLAPAEAFFGQGTRLTVV.

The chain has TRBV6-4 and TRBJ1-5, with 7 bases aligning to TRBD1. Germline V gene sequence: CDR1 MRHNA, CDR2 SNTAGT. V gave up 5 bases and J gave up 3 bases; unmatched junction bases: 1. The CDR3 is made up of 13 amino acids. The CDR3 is CASSTGDNQPQHF. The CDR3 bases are TGTGCCAGCAGTACAGGGGACAATCAGCCCCAGCATTTT.

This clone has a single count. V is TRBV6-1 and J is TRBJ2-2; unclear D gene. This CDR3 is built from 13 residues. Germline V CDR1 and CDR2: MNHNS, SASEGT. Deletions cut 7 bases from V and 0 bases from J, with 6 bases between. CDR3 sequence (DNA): TGTGCCAGCACACGGTCGAACACCGGGGAGCTGTTTTTT. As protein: CASTRSNTGELFF.

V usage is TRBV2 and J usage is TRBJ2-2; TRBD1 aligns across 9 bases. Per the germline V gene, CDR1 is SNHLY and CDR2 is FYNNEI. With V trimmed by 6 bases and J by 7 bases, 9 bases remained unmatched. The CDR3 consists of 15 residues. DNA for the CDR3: TGTGCCAGCAGCTCACCAGACAGGGGGATCGGGGAGCTGTTTTTT. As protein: CASSSPDRGIGELFF.

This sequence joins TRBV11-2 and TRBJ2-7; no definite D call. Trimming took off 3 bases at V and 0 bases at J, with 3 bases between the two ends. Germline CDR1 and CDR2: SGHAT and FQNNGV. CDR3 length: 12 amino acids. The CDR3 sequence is CASSLSSYEQYF. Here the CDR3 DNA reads TGTGCCAGCAGCTTGAGCTCCTACGAGCAGTACTTC.

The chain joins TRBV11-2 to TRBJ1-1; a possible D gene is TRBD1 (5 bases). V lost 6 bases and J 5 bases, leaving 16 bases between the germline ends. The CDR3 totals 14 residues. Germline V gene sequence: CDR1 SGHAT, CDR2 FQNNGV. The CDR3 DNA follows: TGTGCCAGCAGGGGGGTGGGAGGGTCTACTGAAGCTTTCTTT. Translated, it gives CASRGVGGSTEAFF.

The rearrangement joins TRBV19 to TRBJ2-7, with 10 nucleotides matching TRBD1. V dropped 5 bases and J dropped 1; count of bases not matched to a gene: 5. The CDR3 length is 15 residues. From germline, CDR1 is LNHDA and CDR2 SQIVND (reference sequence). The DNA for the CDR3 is TGTGCCAGTAGTCCCCGGGGACAGGGGTCCTACGAGCAGTACTTC. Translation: CASSPRGQGSYEQYF.